The present T cell receptor beta chain was sequenced within a study of blood T cell repertoires in COVID-19. Germline CDR1 and CDR2: SGHTS and YDEGEE. The CDR3 contains 15 residues. Trimming removed 2 bases from V and 0 bases from J, with 9 bases in between. Measured with immunoSEQ multiplex PCR; TCRdb has only the in-frame clones, and not every one. This table holds 220,000 or so clones, approximately 85% found once. Notes on this clone: The identical CDR3 is also encoded by other nucleotide sequences in the sample.

The sequence derives from a woman of 80 years or more with COVID-19, enrolled during active disease. V usage is TRBV5-8 and J usage is TRBJ1-5; perhaps TRBD1 as D (5 bases). The sample was peripheral blood. The CDR3 nucleotides read TGTGCCAGCAGCTTAAGGGGATATAGCAATCAGCCCCAGCATTTT. Residues: CASSLRGYSNQPQHF.